These T cell receptor beta chains were read from a single sample in a study of blood T cell repertoires in COVID-19. The protocol was immunoSEQ multiplex PCR, while the TCRdb copy is restricted to in-frame clones and leaves out a portion. The sample carries about 330,000 clones, over 75% recorded once. Sequencing was carried out using PBMCs or T cells enriched from blood (not recorded which). The receptors derive from a woman aged 25 to 39 who had recovered from COVID-19. CDR3s include the opening cysteine and the closing phenylalanine or tryptophan. D genes are given only for firm matches.

V gene: TRBV7-9; J gene: TRBJ1-2; D gene: .; CDR3 protein: CASSRDSYGYTF
V gene: TRBV5-1; J gene: TRBJ1-3; D gene: .; CDR3 protein: CASSLDGTRSGNTIYF
V gene: TRBV20-1; J gene: TRBJ1-5; D gene: .; CDR3 protein: CSASYWDTPHF
V gene: TRBV9; J gene: TRBJ2-2; D gene: TRBD1; CDR3 protein: CASSAKDRGPGTGELFF
V gene: TRBV24-1; J gene: TRBJ2-5; D gene: TRBD2; CDR3 protein: CATSDGLAGAKETQYF
V gene: TRBV7-6; J gene: TRBJ1-2; D gene: .; CDR3 protein: CASSLARDYGYTF
V gene: TRBV19; J gene: TRBJ2-1; D gene: TRBD1; CDR3 protein: CASRVQGASYNEQFF
V gene: TRBV6-1; J gene: TRBJ2-1; D gene: .; CDR3 protein: CASSEGGKYNEQFF
V gene: TRBV9; J gene: TRBJ2-5; D gene: .; CDR3 protein: CASSVGGDRETQYF
V gene: TRBV29-1; J gene: TRBJ2-3; D gene: TRBD1; CDR3 protein: CSVARGLGTDTQYF
V gene: TRBV5-1; J gene: TRBJ1-1; D gene: .; CDR3 protein: CASSLMTVNTEAFF
V gene: TRBV3-1/TRBV3-2; J gene: TRBJ1-3; D gene: .; CDR3 protein: CASSPTGVWDTIYF
V gene: TRBV7-8; J gene: TRBJ1-2; D gene: TRBD1; CDR3 protein: CASSLGQGRYGYTF
V gene: TRBV5-6; J gene: TRBJ1-2; D gene: TRBD1; CDR3 protein: CASSLQAGQGAFGYTF
V gene: TRBV19; J gene: TRBJ1-2; D gene: TRBD1; CDR3 protein: CASSIGQEFYGYTF
V gene: TRBV27; J gene: TRBJ1-5; D gene: TRBD1; CDR3 protein: CASSSGTGGHQPQHF
V gene: TRBV10-3; J gene: TRBJ1-4; D gene: .; CDR3 protein: CAIKGVNRGKLFF
V gene: TRBV12-2; J gene: TRBJ1-6; D gene: .; CDR3 protein: CASRLARRWQGFNSPLHF
V gene: TRBV6-5; J gene: TRBJ1-6; D gene: TRBD1; CDR3 protein: CASSSTGVNSPLHF
V gene: TRBV6-5; J gene: TRBJ1-1; D gene: .; CDR3 protein: CASRYRVETEAFF
V gene: TRBV20-1; J gene: TRBJ2-5; D gene: .; CDR3 protein: CSAWTEETQYF
V gene: TRBV28; J gene: TRBJ2-7; D gene: TRBD2; CDR3 protein: CASSYGGGEQYF
V gene: TRBV18; J gene: TRBJ1-6; D gene: TRBD1; CDR3 protein: CASSPRDRGNSPLHF
V gene: TRBV5-1; J gene: TRBJ1-6; D gene: TRBD1; CDR3 protein: CASSLAAGQAHSPLHF
V gene: TRBV7-9; J gene: TRBJ1-2; D gene: .; CDR3 protein: CASSLAGGQNYGYTF
V gene: TRBV2; J gene: TRBJ1-6; D gene: .; CDR3 protein: CATGGEAESPLHF
V gene: TRBV4-3; J gene: TRBJ1-3; D gene: TRBD1; CDR3 protein: CASSQDTGEAGNTIYF
V gene: TRBV7-8; J gene: TRBJ1-2; D gene: TRBD1; CDR3 protein: CASSLPGQGNSGYTF
V gene: TRBV4-2; J gene: TRBJ1-1; D gene: .; CDR3 protein: CASSQVFAGRVTEAFF
V gene: TRBV3-1/TRBV3-2; J gene: TRBJ1-1; D gene: .; CDR3 protein: CASSAPSRVEAFF
V gene: TRBV30; J gene: TRBJ2-5; D gene: TRBD1; CDR3 protein: CAWTGTGDQETQYF
V gene: TRBV9; J gene: TRBJ2-5; D gene: TRBD2; CDR3 protein: CASSAGLTQETQYF
V gene: TRBV5-1; J gene: TRBJ2-3; D gene: .; CDR3 protein: CASSLNSDTQYF
V gene: TRBV28; J gene: TRBJ1-2; D gene: .; CDR3 protein: CASSLLEGNYGYTF
V gene: TRBV6-5; J gene: TRBJ2-4; D gene: .; CDR3 protein: CASSYSVGVARNIQYF
V gene: TRBV9; J gene: TRBJ2-7; D gene: TRBD2; CDR3 protein: CARAAGRAGHPYEQYF
V gene: TRBV27; J gene: TRBJ1-2; D gene: .; CDR3 protein: CASTDRRSGYTF
V gene: TRBV10-3; J gene: TRBJ1-2; D gene: TRBD1; CDR3 protein: CAISEGQEGVLDGYTF
V gene: TRBV4-2; J gene: TRBJ1-2; D gene: .; CDR3 protein: CASSQDAGDGYTF
V gene: TRBV6-1; J gene: TRBJ1-2; D gene: .; CDR3 protein: CASSDVRRGYGYTF
V gene: TRBV18; J gene: TRBJ1-1; D gene: TRBD1; CDR3 protein: CASSPDRGGNTEAFF
V gene: TRBV29-1; J gene: TRBJ1-1; D gene: TRBD1; CDR3 protein: CSVTRDRGSTEAFF
V gene: TRBV19; J gene: TRBJ2-7; D gene: .; CDR3 protein: CASSIRGLGHEQYF